This T cell receptor (beta chain) was observed in a study of T cells in Graves' hyperthyroidism and ophthalmopathy. Study in general: Initial diagnosis, before any treatment, was when peripheral blood was collected.

This CDR3 is 16 amino acids long. V lost 3 bases, J lost 5 bases, and 6 bases stayed unmatched. Germline lookup yields CDR1 KGHDR and CDR2 SFDVKD. The investigators amplified TCR beta CDR3 regions from RNA transcripts. HTBI primers were employed in a first-round RT-PCR of the TCR CDR3. MiXCR was run by TCRdb on the multiplex PCR reads, yielding one entry per CDR3 protein. The sample has around 350,000 distinct CDR3 sequences, 13% seen once. Hyperthyroidism in the patients, aged 18 to 65, was newly diagnosed and under 2 months in duration. Study-level results: Clonotypes that were expanded in thyroid above 0.001 mostly appeared in blood too. Ophthalmopathy was model-predicted a median 6.5 months pre-onset.

This clonotype was found many times. Its specificity is not known. This clonotype was sampled from a woman aged 18-29 years with Graves' hyperthyroidism. This chain uses TRBV24-1 with TRBJ2-2, with TRBD2 matching over 9 bases. Specimen: blood. CDR3 protein: CATSDAGGPGTGELFF. Written as DNA, the CDR3 is TGTGCCACCAGTGATGCGGGAGGGCCGGGTACCGGGGAGCTGTTTTTT.